Each of the 19 T cell receptor beta chains below was sequenced from the same sample in a study of cytomegalovirus exposure and HLA in healthy donors. In the PCR, 60 Vbeta and 13 Jbeta primers were used. TCRdb's table, derived via immunoSEQ multiplex PCR, lists solely in-frame clones and lacks some. The sample holds tens of thousands of clones, roughly 80% seen once. The source material was PBMCs. The receptors stem from a man aged 35 to 55 in good health and CMV-seronegative.

The rearrangement links TRBV5-1 to TRBJ2-1; 13 nucleotides agree with TRBD2. V lost 5 bases and J lost 1; bases outside the gene matches: 6. The CDR3 totals 17 residues. From germline, CDR1 is SGHRS and CDR2 YFSETQ. The CDR3 loop reads CASSRGTSGKSYNEQFF. For the CDR3, the DNA is TGCGCCAGCAGTAGGGGGACTAGCGGGAAATCCTACAATGAGCAGTTCTTC. Full variable domain (missing parts from reference TRBV5-1 and TRBJ2-1): KAGVTQTPRYLIKTRGQQVTLSCSPISGHRSVSWYQQTPGQGLQFLFEYFSETQRNKGNFPGRFSGRQFSNSRSEMNVSTLELGDSALYLCASSRGTSGKSYNEQFFGPGTRLTVL.

This clone has just one count. This sequence joins TRBV5-1 and TRBJ2-7; 9 positions match TRBD1. V shed 5 bases and J 6 bases; nucleotides not matched to a gene: 9. The CDR3 has 14 residues. Germline CDR1 reads SGHRS; CDR2 reads YFSETQ. The CDR3 reads CASRMGDRALEQYF. As DNA, the CDR3 is TGCGCCAGCAGGATGGGGGACAGGGCTCTCGAGCAGTACTTC.

V gene TRBV5-4 combines with J gene TRBJ1-6, with unresolved D. Germline V gene data show CDR1 as SGHNT and CDR2 as YYREEE (reference sequence). The CDR3 length is 15 residues. The V end was cut by 0 bases, the J end by 9 bases, with 13 bases between. CDR3 DNA sequence: TGTGCCAGCAGCTTGGTAGCTGGGTCGGGTTCACCCCTCCACTTT. Protein: CASSLVAGSGSPLHF. Full variable domain (rest looked up from reference TRBV5-4 and TRBJ1-6): ETGVTQSPTHLIKTRGQQVTLRCSSQSGHNTVSWYQQALGQGPQFIFQYYREEENGRGNFPPRFSGLQFPNYSSELNVNALELDDSALYLCASSLVAGSGSPLHFGNGTRLTVT.

The chain links TRBV27 to TRBJ2-4; maybe TRBD2 (6 bases). The CDR3 covers 15 residues. The germline V gene has CDR1 MNHEY and CDR2 SMNVEV (reference sequence). V was pared by 2 bases and J by 12 bases, with 20 bases between. This CDR3 reads CASSLTASARHDQYF. In DNA form, the CDR3 reads TGTGCCAGCAGTTTAACGGCTAGCGCCCGTCACGATCAGTACTTC.

The genes are TRBV5-5 and TRBJ2-6; D gene unclear. The V gene's germline CDR1 is SGHKS and CDR2 YYEKEE (reference sequence). This CDR3 region has 14 residues. V dropped 4 bases and J dropped 0 bases, with 5 bases sitting between them. CDR3 coding DNA: TGTGCCAGCAGCCCTAACTCTGGGGCCAACGTCCTGACTTTC. This encodes CASSPNSGANVLTF.

This clone was counted at least ten times. The chain employs TRBV19 and TRBJ1-5; D might be TRBD1 (5 bases). V was clipped by 3 bases and J by 7 bases, with 13 bases between them. Germline loops: CDR1 LNHDA, CDR2 SQIVND (reference sequence). The CDR3 runs 14 residues. The CDR3 spells CASSMGGETQPQHF. In DNA form, the CDR3 reads TGTGCCAGTAGTATGGGAGGGGAGACGCAGCCCCAGCATTTT.

V is TRBV5-1 and J is TRBJ1-4; D may be TRBD1 (5 bases). The CDR3 is made up of 15 amino acids. CDR1 and CDR2 from the germline V gene are SGHRS and YFSETQ. Between the trimmed V and J ends, which lost 1 base and 8 bases, there was a span of 15 bases. As DNA, the CDR3 is TGCGCCAGCAGCTTGAGGGCAGGGAGGAACGAAAAACTGTTTTTT. Translation: CASSLRAGRNEKLFF.

This rearrangement joins TRBV28 to TRBJ1-1; unclear D gene. The CDR3 is 18 residues long. The V end was cut by 6 bases, the J end by 1 base, with 24 bases between. Germline lookup yields CDR1 MDHEN and CDR2 SYDVKM. In DNA form, the CDR3 reads TGTGCCAGCAGCCTTTCGGGCAGGTTCCCGGGAGGGAACACTGAAGCTTTCTTT. Protein sequence: CASSLSGRFPGGNTEAFF.

This sequence joins TRBV27 and TRBJ2-1, with TRBD2 identical over 7 bases. The germline gives CDR1 MNHEY, CDR2 SMNVEV (reference sequence). This CDR3 spans 16 amino acids. V dropped 5 bases and J dropped 2; count of bases not matched to a gene: 9. CDR3 coding DNA: TGTGCCAGCAGTCCTCGAAGCGGGAACCCCTACAATGAGCAGTTCTTC. This encodes CASSPRSGNPYNEQFF.

This sequence joins TRBV4-1 and TRBJ2-7; the D gene is possibly TRBD2 (6 bases). V was shortened by 0 bases and J by 0 bases, with 12 bases between the two germline ends. Germline V gives CDR1 MGHRA, CDR2 YSYEKL. The CDR3 has 16 amino acids. As DNA, the CDR3 is TGCGCCAGCAGCCAAGATTGGAGGGAGAGCTCCTACGAGCAGTACTTC. Its protein is CASSQDWRESSYEQYF.

The chain uses TRBV4-2 and TRBJ2-5; D is possibly TRBD1 (6 bases). CDR1 and CDR2 (germline): LGHNA, YNFKEQ. The CDR3 is made up of 15 amino acids. V lost 3 bases, J lost 0 bases, and 11 bases lay in between. The CDR3 DNA follows: TGTGCCAGCAGCCAGAATCGGGACAACCAAGAGACCCAGTACTTC. Translating it yields CASSQNRDNQETQYF.

This clone has a handful of counts. This chain joins TRBV7-3 and TRBJ2-3; perhaps TRBD2 as D (5 bases). The V and J ends lost 1 base and 6 bases respectively, with 8 bases between them. The V gene's germline CDR1 is SGHTA and CDR2 FQGTGA. This CDR3 has 13 residues. The CDR3 loop reads CASSLKERDTQYF. DNA of the CDR3: TGTGCCAGCAGCTTAAAGGAGCGGGATACGCAGTATTTT.

The rearrangement uses TRBV7-9 and TRBJ2-7; 7 bases are a match to TRBD1. The CDR3 has 18 amino acids. The germline CDR1 and CDR2 sequences are SEHNR and FQNEAQ (reference sequence). V shed 5 bases and J 2 bases; nucleotides not matched to a gene: 18. The CDR3 DNA reads TGTGCCAGCAGCCCAAGCCGGGACAGACAAAATTTCCCCTACGAGCAGTACTTC. Encoded protein: CASSPSRDRQNFPYEQYF.

This rearrangement joins TRBV18 to TRBJ1-5, with unresolved D. The CDR3 contains 13 residues. V was shortened by 6 bases and J by 5 bases, with 11 bases between the two germline ends. Germline lookup yields CDR1 KGHSH and CDR2 LQKENI. The CDR3 spells CASSDLADQPQHF. As DNA, the CDR3 is TGTGCCAGCTCCGACCTGGCGGATCAGCCCCAGCATTTT.

The rearrangement uses TRBV19 and TRBJ1-2, with a possible D match to TRBD1 (6 bases). The length of the CDR3 is 15 residues. V lost 4 bases to trimming and J lost 4 bases, with 16 bases between them. Germline CDR1 reads LNHDA; CDR2 reads SQIVND (reference sequence). CDR3 nucleotide sequence: TGTGCCAGTAGTACCGCGGTAACAGGGATCTATGGCTACACCTTC. Its translation is CASSTAVTGIYGYTF.

This clone was seen a handful of times. This chain uses TRBV5-1 with TRBJ2-7; the D gene is possibly TRBD2 (5 bases). The germline V gene has CDR1 SGHRS and CDR2 YFSETQ. This CDR3 has 15 amino acids. Trimming removed 0 bases from V and 5 bases from J, with 15 bases in between. The CDR3 here is CASSLDRGIGDEQYF. The CDR3 DNA reads as TGCGCCAGCAGCTTGGATCGGGGAATTGGTGACGAGCAGTACTTC.

The V call is TRBV5-6, the J call TRBJ2-3; 10 bases are a match to TRBD1. The CDR3 has 14 amino acids. The V segment lost 3 bases and the J segment 4 bases; nucleotides outside the gene matches: 2. Germline V gene data show CDR1 as SGHDT and CDR2 as YYEEEE. This CDR3 is CASSSGQGADTQYF. The CDR3 bases are TGTGCCAGCAGCTCCGGACAGGGGGCAGATACGCAGTATTTT.

This clone was observed once. The V and J genes are TRBV30 and TRBJ2-5; D possibly corresponds to TRBD1 (6 bases). The CDR3 has 15 amino acids. V dropped 3 bases and J dropped 6 bases, with 20 bases sitting between them. CDR1 and CDR2 (germline): GTSNPN, SVGIG (reference sequence). The CDR3 loop is CAWRGPGENVKTQYF. In DNA, the CDR3 is TGTGCCTGGAGGGGGCCAGGGGAGAATGTAAAGACCCAGTACTTC.

V usage is TRBV6-6 and J usage is TRBJ2-5, with D maybe TRBD1 (7 bases). The length of the CDR3 is 15 residues. Germline lookup yields CDR1 MNHNY and CDR2 SVGAGI (reference sequence). The V gene lost 6 bases and the J gene lost 2 bases, with 16 bases spanning the gap. The CDR3 protein is CASSTQGGQQETQYF. CDR3 nucleotide sequence: TGTGCCAGCAGCACCCAGGGGGGACAGCAAGAGACCCAGTACTTC.